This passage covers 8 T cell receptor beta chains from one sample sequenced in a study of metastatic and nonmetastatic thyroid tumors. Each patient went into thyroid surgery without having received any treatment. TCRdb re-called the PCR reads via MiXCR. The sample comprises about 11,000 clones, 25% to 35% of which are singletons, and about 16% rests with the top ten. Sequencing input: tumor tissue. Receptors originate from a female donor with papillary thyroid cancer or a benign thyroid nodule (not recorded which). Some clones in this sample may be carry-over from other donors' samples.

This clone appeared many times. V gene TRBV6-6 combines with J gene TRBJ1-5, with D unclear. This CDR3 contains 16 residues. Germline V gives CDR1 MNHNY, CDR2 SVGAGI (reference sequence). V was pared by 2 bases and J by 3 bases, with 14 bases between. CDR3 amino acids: CASSYSPAGNNQPQHF. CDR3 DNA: TGTGCCAGCAGTTACAGTCCGGCGGGGAACAATCAGCCCCAGCATTTT.

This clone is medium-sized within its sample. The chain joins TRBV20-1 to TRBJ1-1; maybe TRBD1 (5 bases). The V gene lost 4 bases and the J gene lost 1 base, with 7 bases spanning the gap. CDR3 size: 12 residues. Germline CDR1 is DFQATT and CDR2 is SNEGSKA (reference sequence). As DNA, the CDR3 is TGCAGTGCTAACGGGGGGAACACTGAAGCTTTCTTT. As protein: CSANGGNTEAFF.

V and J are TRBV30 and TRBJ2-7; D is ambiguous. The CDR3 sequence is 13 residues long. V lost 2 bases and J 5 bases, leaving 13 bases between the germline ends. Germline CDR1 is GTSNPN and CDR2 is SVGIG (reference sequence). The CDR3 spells CAWSLRLGDEQYF. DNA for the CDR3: TGTGCCTGGAGTTTGAGGCTTGGCGACGAGCAGTACTTC.

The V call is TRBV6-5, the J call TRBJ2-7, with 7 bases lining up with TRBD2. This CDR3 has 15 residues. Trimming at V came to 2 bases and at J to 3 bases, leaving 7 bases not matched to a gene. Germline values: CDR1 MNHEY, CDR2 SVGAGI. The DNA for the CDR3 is TGTGCCAGCAGTTACGGGGGGGAGGGCGGCTACGAGCAGTACTTC. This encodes CASSYGGEGGYEQYF.

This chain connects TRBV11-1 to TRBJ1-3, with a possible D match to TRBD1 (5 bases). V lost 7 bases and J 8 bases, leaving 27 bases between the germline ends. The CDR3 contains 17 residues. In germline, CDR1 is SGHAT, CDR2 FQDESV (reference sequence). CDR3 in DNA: TGTGCCAGCACTCTAAGAGGGGCAAGGACTCTCTCGGACACCATATATTTT. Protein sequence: CASTLRGARTLSDTIYF.

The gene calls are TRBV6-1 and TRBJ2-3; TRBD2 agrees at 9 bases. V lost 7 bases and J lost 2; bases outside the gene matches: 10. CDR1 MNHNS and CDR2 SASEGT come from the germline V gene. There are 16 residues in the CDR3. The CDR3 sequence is CASILAGGRATDTQYF. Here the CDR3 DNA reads TGTGCCAGCATATTGGCGGGGGGGCGCGCCACAGATACGCAGTATTTT.

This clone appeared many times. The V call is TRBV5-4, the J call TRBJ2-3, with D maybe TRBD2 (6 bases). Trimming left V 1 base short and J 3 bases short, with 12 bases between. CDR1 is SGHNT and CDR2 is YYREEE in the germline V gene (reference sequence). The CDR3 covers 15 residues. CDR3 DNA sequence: TGTGCCAGCAGCTTGTGGCGGGGAGATACAGATACGCAGTATTTT. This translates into CASSLWRGDTDTQYF.

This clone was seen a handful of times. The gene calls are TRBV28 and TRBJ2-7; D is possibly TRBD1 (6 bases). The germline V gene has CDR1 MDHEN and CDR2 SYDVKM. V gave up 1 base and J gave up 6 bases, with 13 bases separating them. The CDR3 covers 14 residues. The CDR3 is CASSLSGGSGEQYF. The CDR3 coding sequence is TGTGCCAGCAGTTTATCTGGGGGCTCAGGCGAGCAGTACTTC.